This TCR beta chain was recorded in a study of PD-L1 blockade in urothelial cancer. Trimming shortened V by 6 bases and J by 6 bases, and 23 bases separated the two germline ends. From germline, CDR1 is MDHEN and CDR2 SYDVKM. The CDR3 contains 16 residues. As to time point: peripheral blood 6 weeks after treatment start. The protocol was immunoSEQ multiplex PCR, while the TCRdb copy is restricted to in-frame clones and leaves out a portion. The sample includes more than 95,000 clones, more than 75% of them seen just once. This specimen consisted of PBMCs, obtained around atezolizumab (anti-PD-L1) treatment. The TCR originated in a man aged 45-65 years with urothelial cancer. This chain joins TRBV28 and TRBJ1-1; possibly TRBD1 for D (5 bases). The CDR3 DNA sequence: TGTGCCAGCAGCCGCCAGCCTGGGGGGAGGACGGCTGAAGCTTTCTTT. Its protein is CASSRQPGGRTAEAFF.